Following are 30 T cell receptor beta chains from one sample sequenced in a study of blood T cell repertoires in COVID-19. Sequencing was performed with immunoSEQ multiplex PCR; in TCRdb, only in-frame clones are kept and a portion is missing. The sample carries roughly 150,000 clones, roughly 90% recorded once. Sequencing was done on a sample of peripheral blood. The receptors were sampled from a man between 18 and 35 years old with acute or convalescent COVID-19.

V and J are TRBV19 and TRBJ1-1; 11 nucleotides match TRBD1. Germline lookup yields CDR1 LNHDA and CDR2 SQIVND (reference sequence). CDR3 length equals 14 residues. Losses at the gene ends were 4 bases for V and 4 bases for J; bases not matched to a gene: 2. The CDR3 coding sequence is TGTGCCAGTAGTACCGGGACAGGGGGCACTGAAGCTTTCTTT. This translates into CASSTGTGGTEAFF.

The gene calls are TRBV5-4 and TRBJ2-3; 7 bases line up with TRBD1. V lost 6 bases, J lost 0 bases, and 7 bases stayed unmatched. CDR1 is SGHNT and CDR2 is YYREEE in the germline V gene (reference sequence). The CDR3 runs 15 residues. The CDR3 protein is CASTLKTGSTDTQYF. The CDR3 DNA sequence: TGTGCCAGCACCCTCAAGACAGGGAGCACAGATACGCAGTATTTT.

The CDR3: CASSPSRGYGYTF. The CDR3 DNA reads as TGTGCCAGCAGCCCTAGCAGGGGATATGGCTACACCTTC. The chain combines TRBV5-4 with TRBJ1-2, with D perhaps TRBD1 (6 bases). Per the germline V gene, CDR1 is SGHNT and CDR2 is YYREEE (reference sequence). The CDR3 is made up of 13 amino acids. Trimming cost V 4 bases and J 5 bases, with 12 bases left between them.

This chain connects TRBV9 to TRBJ1-2; perhaps TRBD1 as D (5 bases). The V gene's germline CDR1 is SGDLS and CDR2 YYNGEE. V gave up 0 bases and J gave up 7 bases, with 13 bases separating them. The CDR3 runs to 14 residues. This chain's CDR3 is CASSVVGGSRGYTF. The CDR3 region has the DNA TGTGCCAGCAGCGTAGTGGGGGGGTCGCGTGGCTACACCTTC.

The chain links TRBV27 to TRBJ1-5, with 7 bases lining up with TRBD1. CDR1 MNHEY and CDR2 SMNVEV come from the germline V gene (reference sequence). J was trimmed by 1 base and V by 7 bases; bases with no gene match: 4. The CDR3 is 14 residues long. CDR3 DNA sequence: TGTGCCAGCATGCTACAGGGGAGCAATCAGCCCCAGCATTTT. Translated: CASMLQGSNQPQHF.

This chain uses TRBV3-1 (or the pseudogene TRBV3-2) with TRBJ1-2, with 7 bases that match TRBD1. The V and J ends lost 1 base and 4 bases, in that order; junction bases with no gene match: 3. Germline values: CDR1 LGHDT, CDR2 YNNKEL (reference sequence). The CDR3 is made up of 14 amino acids. Written as DNA, the CDR3 is TGTGCCAGCAGCCAAGGGGACAGTACCTATGGCTACACCTTC. As protein: CASSQGDSTYGYTF.

A single count supports this clone. The chain couples TRBV6-5 to TRBJ1-2, with unresolved D. The CDR3 runs to 14 residues. The germline CDR1 and CDR2 sequences are MNHEY and SVGAGI. The germline V and J ends were trimmed by 1 base and 7 bases, with 13 bases remaining between them. The CDR3 reads CASSYFAGPAGYTF. As DNA, the CDR3 is TGTGCCAGCAGTTACTTTGCGGGTCCCGCTGGCTACACCTTC.

The rearrangement joins TRBV14 to TRBJ1-1, with TRBD1 matching over 10 bases. The CDR3 has 17 residues. Trimming cost V 0 bases and J 1 base; bases outside gene matches: 5. CDR1 SGHDN and CDR2 FVKESK come from the germline V gene. The CDR3 DNA is TGTGCCAGCAGCCAAGATAGTGGACAGGGGGAGAACACTGAAGCTTTCTTT. It codes for CASSQDSGQGENTEAFF.

CDR3 protein: CASSGLVSSGANVLTF. The CDR3 DNA reads TGTGCCAGCAGTGGACTGGTTAGCTCTGGGGCCAACGTCCTGACTTTC. The chain joins TRBV2 to TRBJ2-6, with D hard to call. This CDR3 has 16 amino acids. Deletions cut 4 bases from V and 0 bases from J, with 10 bases between. Germline CDR1 reads SNHLY; CDR2 reads FYNNEI.

In DNA, the CDR3 is TGTGCCTTCATAGCGGGACCCTACGAGCAGTACTTC. Amino acid sequence: CAFIAGPYEQYF. V is TRBV30 and J is TRBJ2-7; TRBD2 matches 8 bases. Germline CDR1 is GTSNPN and CDR2 is SVGIG (reference sequence). With V trimmed by 7 bases and J by 2 bases, 4 bases remained unmatched. The CDR3 is 12 residues long.

This rearrangement joins TRBV12-3 or TRBV12-4 to TRBJ1-5; no firm D call. This CDR3 spans 13 amino acids. Trimming took 6 bases from V and 5 from J, leaving 11 bases between them. The CDR3 here is CASSLSRDQPQHF. The DNA for the CDR3 is TGTGCCAGCAGCCTCTCTAGAGATCAGCCCCAGCATTTT.

The V call is TRBV7-2, the J call TRBJ2-3; D possibly corresponds to TRBD1 (6 bases). The V end lost 1 base, the J end lost 2 bases, and 10 bases lay between the germline ends. The CDR3 is 15 residues long. Germline V gene sequence: CDR1 SGHTA, CDR2 FQGNSA. The CDR3 DNA reads as TGTGCCAGCAGCTTAGGGCAGGGGCCCACAGATACGCAGTATTTT. Its protein is CASSLGQGPTDTQYF.

The chain joins TRBV7-9 to TRBJ2-7, with 11 positions matching TRBD1. With V trimmed by 4 bases and J by 3 bases, 8 bases remained unmatched. The germline gives CDR1 SEHNR, CDR2 FQNEAQ (reference sequence). This CDR3 has 16 amino acids. In DNA, the CDR3 is TGTGCCAGCAGCTCACGTCAGGGGACAGGGGGCTACGAGCAGTACTTC. Translated: CASSSRQGTGGYEQYF.

This clone occurred once. The chain combines TRBV9 with TRBJ2-1, with TRBD2 matching over 11 bases. CDR1 and CDR2 from the germline V gene are SGDLS and YYNGEE. Trimming cost V 0 bases and J 1 base; bases outside gene matches: 9. This CDR3 has 19 residues. CDR3 DNA sequence: TGTGCCAGCAGCGTAGGGGTTAGCGGGGGGGCAGGGTCCTACAATGAGCAGTTCTTC. Translation gives CASSVGVSGGAGSYNEQFF.

The chain links TRBV11-2 to TRBJ2-1, with D uncertain. The CDR3 loop spans 14 amino acids. With 5 bases removed from V and 0 bases from J, the gap between germline ends came to 8 bases. From germline, CDR1 is SGHAT and CDR2 FQNNGV. CDR3: CASSVRRSYNEQFF. CDR3 nucleotides: TGTGCCAGCAGCGTCAGGCGCTCCTACAATGAGCAGTTCTTC.

The J gene is TRBJ1-5, the V gene TRBV10-3; D is uncertain. Germline values: CDR1 ENHRY, CDR2 SYGVKD. The CDR3 runs to 13 residues. Between the trimmed V and J ends, which lost 3 bases and 2 bases, there was a span of 5 bases. DNA of the CDR3: TGTGCCATCAGTGACGAGGGCAATCAGCCCCAGCATTTT. Translated: CAISDEGNQPQHF.

The chain employs TRBV10-1 and TRBJ1-2; D possibly corresponds to TRBD1 (6 bases). Trimming stripped 3 bases from V and 8 bases from J, with 16 bases between. CDR3 length: 14 residues. Germline assignment: CDR1 WNHNN and CDR2 SYGVQD (reference sequence). CDR3 bases: TGCGCCAGCAGTGAAGACAGGCGCGCTAGGGGCTACACCTTC. Translating gives CASSEDRRARGYTF.

The chain is built from TRBV12-5 and TRBJ2-5; 7 positions match TRBD1. The V gene end was trimmed by 1 base and the J gene end by 5 bases; junction bases not matched to a gene: 4. The CDR3 totals 14 residues. Germline V gene data show CDR1 as LGHNT and CDR2 as FRNRAP. CDR3 residues: CASGLGQGGETQYF. CDR3 in DNA: TGTGCTAGTGGTTTGGGACAGGGTGGGGAGACCCAGTACTTC.

The chain joins TRBV3-1 (or the pseudogene TRBV3-2) to TRBJ1-6; 11 bases are shared with TRBD1. Per the germline V gene, CDR1 is LGHDT and CDR2 is YNNKEL (reference sequence). The CDR3 extends over 16 amino acids. V lost 4 bases to trimming and J lost 7 bases; unmatched junction nucleotides: 6. The CDR3 loop reads CASSPRTGGPNSPLHF. In DNA form, the CDR3 reads TGTGCCAGCAGCCCACGGACAGGGGGCCCCAATTCACCCCTCCACTTT.

This chain links TRBV6-2 or TRBV6-3 with TRBJ1-1; a possible D gene is TRBD1 (5 bases). The CDR3 spans 14 residues. Germline values: CDR1 MNHEY, CDR2 SVGEGT. The ends were cut back, 3 bases at V and 7 bases at J, with 15 bases in the middle. The CDR3 nucleotides are TGTGCCAGCAGTTATGGGACTCAAGGGAGTGAAGCTTTCTTT. Translated, it gives CASSYGTQGSEAFF.

This chain uses TRBV7-6 with TRBJ1-6; 7 bases align to TRBD1. The V gene's germline CDR1 is SGHVS and CDR2 FNYEAQ. V shed 5 bases, J shed 0 bases, and the junction held 10 bases outside the gene matches. The CDR3 contains 18 residues. In nucleotides, the CDR3 is TGTGCCAGCAGCGGGCAGACAGGGCCAAGCTCCTATAATTCACCCCTCCACTTT. This sequence encodes CASSGQTGPSSYNSPLHF.

The chain combines TRBV5-1 with TRBJ2-3, with a tentative D call TRBD1 (6 bases). Deletions cut 4 bases from V and 2 bases from J, with 11 bases between. Germline-derived CDR1 and CDR2 are SGHRS and YFSETQ. The CDR3 contains 14 residues. The CDR3 loop reads CASSPDSPTDTQYF. Written as DNA, the CDR3 is TGCGCCAGCAGCCCGGACAGCCCCACAGATACGCAGTATTTT.

V is TRBV6-6 and J is TRBJ1-2, with TRBD1 identical over 8 bases. This CDR3 is 16 amino acids long. The ends lost 0 bases at V and 6 bases at J; junction bases unmatched: 9. Germline assignment: CDR1 MNHNY and CDR2 SVGAGI (reference sequence). The CDR3, as DNA: TGTGCCAGCAGTTACTCGGGGGCAGGGGGCTGGGATGGCTACACCTTC. Protein: CASSYSGAGGWDGYTF.

The rearrangement uses TRBV20-1 and TRBJ2-7, with D maybe TRBD2 (5 bases). The CDR3 runs to 14 residues. Germline assignment: CDR1 DFQATT and CDR2 SNEGSKA (reference sequence). Trimming took 3 bases from V and 3 from J, leaving 15 bases between them. This chain's CDR3 is CSASLERGFYEQYF. CDR3 nucleotide sequence: TGCAGTGCTAGTTTAGAGCGAGGGTTCTACGAGCAGTACTTC.

This clone was found a few times. CDR3 sequence reads: CASSLAPGQNTEAFF. In DNA form, the CDR3 reads TGCGCCAGCAGCTTGGCCCCAGGACAGAACACTGAAGCTTTCTTT. This rearrangement joins TRBV5-1 to TRBJ1-1; TRBD1 is a possible D gene (5 bases). Germline-derived CDR1 and CDR2 are SGHRS and YFSETQ. V lost 0 bases to trimming and J lost 1 base, with 10 bases between them. The CDR3 covers 15 residues.

The chain employs TRBV3-1 (or the pseudogene TRBV3-2) and TRBJ1-5; D is unclear. V was shortened by 1 base and J by 2 bases, with 18 bases between the two germline ends. Germline CDR1 reads LGHDT; CDR2 reads YNNKEL (reference sequence). The CDR3 is 18 residues long. This chain's CDR3 is CASSQARVGEEGNQPQHF. The DNA for the CDR3 is TGTGCCAGCAGCCAAGCTAGGGTCGGGGAGGAGGGCAATCAGCCCCAGCATTTT.

The CDR3 sequence: CASSLVGQVETQYF. The CDR3 nucleotides are TGTGCCAGCAGCTTAGTTGGACAGGTGGAGACCCAGTACTTC. V is TRBV7-6 and J is TRBJ2-5; 7 nucleotides align to TRBD1. Per germline, CDR1 SGHVS and CDR2 FNYEAQ. The junction had 4 bases not matched to a gene; V was cut back by 1 base and J by 5 bases. The CDR3 contains 14 residues.

The chain has TRBV7-6 and TRBJ1-5, with 7 bases aligning to TRBD1. J gave up 9 bases and V 0 bases, and 11 bases lay outside the gene matches. This CDR3 is built from 16 residues. Per germline, CDR1 SGHVS and CDR2 FNYEAQ. The chain's CDR3 is CASSLAPGGGQGPQHF. The DNA for the CDR3 is TGTGCCAGCAGCTTAGCGCCAGGAGGGGGCCAGGGGCCCCAGCATTTT.

V gene TRBV4-2 combines with J gene TRBJ1-4; 7 nucleotides match TRBD1. The CDR3 length is 15 residues. V trimming: 6 bases; J trimming: 7 bases; junction bases outside the gene matches: 11. Germline-derived CDR1 and CDR2 are LGHNA and YNFKEQ. The CDR3 DNA is TGTGCCAGCAGTGTAGGTGGAGGGGGCTTTGAAAAACTGTTTTTT. Encoded protein: CASSVGGGGFEKLFF.

This rearrangement joins TRBV2 to TRBJ1-5; unclear D gene. Germline V gene sequence: CDR1 SNHLY, CDR2 FYNNEI. V was pared by 3 bases and J by 3 bases, with 6 bases between. The CDR3 extends over 13 amino acids. The CDR3 here is CASSDGYNQPQHF. CDR3 bases: TGTGCCAGCAGTGACGGTTACAATCAGCCCCAGCATTTT.